One and the same sample provided the 5 T cell receptor beta chains below, sequenced in a study of CD8 T cells in ankylosing spondylitis. TCRdb reanalysed the 5' RACE reads using MiXCR and keeps one entry per CDR3 protein. This table holds about 140,000 distinct CDR3 sequences, roughly 8.8% found once. The sample comprised synovial fluid, either unsorted or a sorted T cell fraction (not recorded which). The receptor source for this set is a male donor with ankylosing spondylitis.

Relative to its sample, this clonotype is medium-sized. This chain joins TRBV28 and TRBJ1-5, with D unclear. Germline CDR1 MDHEN, CDR2 SYDVKM. The CDR3 totals 16 residues. Deletions cut 4 bases from V and 1 base from J, with 14 bases between. CDR3 amino acids: CASSSNRRGSNQPQHF. CDR3 DNA sequence: TGTGCCAGCAGTTCGAACCGACGAGGGAGCAATCAGCCCCAGCATTTT.

This clonotype was detected a few times. V is TRBV10-3 and J is TRBJ2-7; a weak D match, TRBD2 (5 bases). The CDR3 is 12 amino acids. Germline loops: CDR1 ENHRY, CDR2 SYGVKD. The V and J ends lost 4 bases and 3 bases respectively, with 7 bases between them. CDR3 loop: CAISVEGYEQYF. The CDR3 coding sequence is TGTGCCATCAGTGTTGAGGGCTACGAGCAGTACTTC.

This clonotype turned up a few times. V and J are TRBV6-5 and TRBJ2-2, with D perhaps being TRBD1 or TRBD2 (5 bases each). The CDR3 loop spans 15 amino acids. Germline CDR1 MNHEY, CDR2 SVGAGI. V lost 2 bases, J lost 0 bases, and 7 bases lay in between. Written as DNA, the CDR3 is TGTGCCAGCAGTTACACGGGACCGAACACCGGGGAGCTGTTTTTT. It specifies CASSYTGPNTGELFF.

This clonotype has ten or more counts. The chain uses TRBV7-6 and TRBJ2-1; 11 bases agree with TRBD2. Germline values: CDR1 SGHVS, CDR2 FNYEAQ. V gave up 2 bases and J gave up 8 bases; unmatched junction bases: 5. The CDR3 has 15 amino acids. The CDR3 sequence is CASSLTGTSGDEQFF. CDR3 bases: TGTGCCAGCAGCTTAACGGGGACTAGCGGAGATGAGCAGTTCTTC.

This clonotype turned up a few times. The rearrangement uses TRBV28 and TRBJ1-1; D gene uncertain. The CDR3 runs to 13 residues. V lost 3 bases and J 7 bases, leaving 12 bases between the germline ends. The V gene's germline CDR1 is MDHEN and CDR2 SYDVKM. CDR3 coding DNA: TGTGCCAGCAGTTTGGTGGAGTCGGGTGAAGCTTTCTTT. It codes for CASSLVESGEAFF. The entire variable domain, with the rest obtained from reference TRBV28 and TRBJ1-1, is as follows: DVKVTQSSRYLVKRTGEKVFLECVQDMDHENMFWYRQDPGLGLRLIYFSYDVKMKEKGDIPEGYSVSREKKERFSLILESASTNQTSMYLCASSLVESGEAFFGQGTRLTVV.